These T cell receptor beta chains were read from a single sample in a study of spatial heterogeneity in lung cancer. TCRdb re-called the 5' RACE reads with MiXCR, one entry per CDR3 protein. The sample has a few thousand distinct CDR3 sequences, 16% seen once. Material: lung tumor tissue, obtained at surgery. All receptors come from a male donor with early-stage non-small cell lung cancer. The CDR3 runs from the conserved cysteine through the conserved F or W. D genes are given only for firm matches. Not all rows give a size; the values are once, few, many and, for expanded clones, a class.

j_call,clone_size,d_call,v_call,cdr3_nt,cdr3_aa
TRBJ2-1,medium-sized,TRBD1,TRBV28,TGTGCCAGCTGCCCGGGACAGCAATACAATGAGCAGTTCTTC,CASCPGQQYNEQFF
TRBJ2-7,medium-sized,.,TRBV27,TGTGCCAGCAGTTTAGGTTGGCAGGGGTACGAGCAGTACTTC,CASSLGWQGYEQYF
TRBJ2-1,few,.,TRBV9,TGTGCCAGCAGCGAGAATGGACCGGCCTACAATGAGCAGTTCTTC,CASSENGPAYNEQFF
TRBJ2-7,.,TRBD2,TRBV4-3,TGCGCCAGCAGCCAAGATCGGGCGGGAGGACAGTACTTC,CASSQDRAGGQYF
TRBJ2-5,few,TRBD2,TRBV28,TGTGCCAGCAGACAGACTAGCGGGTGGGAGACCCAGTACTTC,CASRQTSGWETQYF
TRBJ2-7,medium-sized,.,TRBV12-5,TGTGCTAGTGGTTTGGTAACATCCGAGCAGTACTTC,CASGLVTSEQYF
TRBJ2-3,once,.,TRBV25-1,TGTGCCAGCAGTGACCCCATCTCGCGAAATACGCAGTATTTT,CASSDPISRNTQYF
TRBJ2-6,.,.,TRBV9,TGTGCCAGCAGCGTAGCTAGTACTGGGGCCAACGTCCTGACTTTC,CASSVASTGANVLTF
TRBJ2-3,.,TRBD2,TRBV2,TGTGCCAGCAGCGGAGGACTAGCGGGGACAGATACGCAGTATTTT,CASSGGLAGTDTQYF
TRBJ2-5,many,.,TRBV2,TGTGCCAGCAGTGTGCTCGCACAAGAGACCCAGTACTTC,CASSVLAQETQYF
TRBJ1-2,.,.,TRBV6-6,TGTGCCAGCAGTTTAAAGGGTGATGGCTACACCTTC,CASSLKGDGYTF
TRBJ2-2,medium-sized,TRBD1,TRBV10-3,TGTGCCATCAGAGGGGACAGGGGGGACACCGGGGAGCTGTTTTTT,CAIRGDRGDTGELFF
TRBJ2-3,few,.,TRBV6-2/TRBV6-3,TGTGCCAGCAGCGCCCGGGGGGCGGGGGACCCAGGTTACAGCACAGATACGCAGTATTTT,CASSARGAGDPGYSTDTQYF
TRBJ2-1,many,.,TRBV7-2,TGTGCCAGCAGCTCCGAGCCTTACAATGAGCAGTTCTTC,CASSSEPYNEQFF
TRBJ2-1,medium-sized,TRBD2,TRBV7-9,TGTGCCAGCAGCTTAGTGCGGGGGGATGGTGAGCAGTTCTTC,CASSLVRGDGEQFF
TRBJ1-1,.,.,TRBV11-2,TGTGCCAGCAGCCCTAAACGGAACACTGAAGCTTTCTTT,CASSPKRNTEAFF
TRBJ2-3,medium-sized,TRBD1,TRBV2,TGTGCCAGCAGTGAAGAAGACGGGACAGCAGATACGCAGTATTTT,CASSEEDGTADTQYF
TRBJ2-3,few,TRBD2,TRBV5-1,TGCGCCAGCAGCTCCGGGACTAGCGGGGCCACAGATACGCAGTATTTT,CASSSGTSGATDTQYF
TRBJ1-1,.,TRBD1,TRBV7-3,TGTGCCAGCAGCGCGACAGGGGGAAGGCCTACTGAAGCTTTCTTT,CASSATGGRPTEAFF
TRBJ1-6,medium-sized,.,TRBV21-1,TGTGCCAGCAGCAACCGGGACACCCTGGAAACCCTCCACTTT,CASSNRDTLETLHF
TRBJ2-1,medium-sized,TRBD1,TRBV18,TGTGCCAGCTCACGATCCGGGACAGGGCTTAATGAGCAGTTCTTC,CASSRSGTGLNEQFF
TRBJ2-7,once,TRBD2,TRBV29-1,TGCAGCGTTGAACTAGCGGGAGCGGAGGGTTACGAGCAGTACTTC,CSVELAGAEGYEQYF
TRBJ1-4,medium-sized,TRBD1,TRBV28,TGTGCCAGCAGTACGGACAGGGCTGGGGAAAAACTGTTTTTT,CASSTDRAGEKLFF
TRBJ2-7,.,.,TRBV29-1,TGCAGCGTTGAAACGACACCCTACGAGCAGTACTTC,CSVETTPYEQYF
TRBJ1-1,few,TRBD1,TRBV5-1,TGCGCCAGCAGCCCAGGGACAGGCTACACTGAAGCTTTCTTT,CASSPGTGYTEAFF
TRBJ1-5,medium-sized,TRBD1,TRBV5-8,TGTGCCAGCAGCTCCCAGACAGGGGCGCCCGGTCAGCCCCAGCATTTT,CASSSQTGAPGQPQHF
TRBJ2-7,.,TRBD1,TRBV5-1,TGCGCCAGCAGGGACAGGGGGCTTTTGGACGAGCAGTACTTC,CASRDRGLLDEQYF
TRBJ2-3,medium-sized,.,TRBV5-1,TGCGCCAGCAGCTTGGCGACCTCTCAAGATACGCAGTATTTT,CASSLATSQDTQYF
TRBJ1-5,.,TRBD1,TRBV19,TGTGCCAGCGGACAGGGGCGCGCTCAGCCCCAGCATTTT,CASGQGRAQPQHF
TRBJ2-7,medium-sized,TRBD1,TRBV7-2,TGTGCCAGCAGCCGCGGACAGGGCGGCGAGCAGTACTTC,CASSRGQGGEQYF
TRBJ2-1,.,TRBD2,TRBV28,TGTGCCAGCAGACCGACTAGCGGGGGAGCTGAGTTCTTC,CASRPTSGGAEFF
TRBJ1-1,.,.,TRBV29-1,TGCAGCGTTGGGCCGGGACACCCTAACACTGAAGCTTTCTTT,CSVGPGHPNTEAFF
TRBJ2-5,.,TRBD2,TRBV12-3/TRBV12-4,TGTGCCACCACTCAGGGTTGGGGAGCGGGGGCTACTCAAGAGACCCAGTACTTC,CATTQGWGAGATQETQYF
TRBJ2-7,medium-sized,TRBD1,TRBV7-8,TGTGCCACCTCCAACAGGGGGCTGGGGGAGCAGTACTTC,CATSNRGLGEQYF
TRBJ2-7,.,.,TRBV5-1,TGCGCCAACAGGGACCACGAGCAGTACTTC,CANRDHEQYF
TRBJ1-2,medium-sized,.,TRBV27,TGTGCCAGCAGTTTATTGTCAGGGGCTAACTATGGCTACACCTTC,CASSLLSGANYGYTF
TRBJ2-5,medium-sized,TRBD1,TRBV19,TGTGCCAGCCAAAGGACAGGGGGCGGGGAGACCCAGTACTTC,CASQRTGGGETQYF
TRBJ2-3,.,TRBD2,TRBV6-1,TGTGCCAGCAGTGGCCCTAGCGGGGGGAATATAGATACGCAGTATTTT,CASSGPSGGNIDTQYF
TRBJ2-1,.,.,TRBV6-2/TRBV6-3,TGTGCCAGCAAACCTTTTCTCGCCTCCTACAATGAGCAGTTCTTC,CASKPFLASYNEQFF
TRBJ2-2,medium-sized,.,TRBV5-1,TGCGCCAGCAGCTACCTGCCGGTGGAGGGAGCCGGGGAGCTGTTTTTT,CASSYLPVEGAGELFF
TRBJ2-3,.,.,TRBV11-3,TGTGCCAGCAGCTTGGGGACCGGACGGGGAGATACGCAGTATTTT,CASSLGTGRGDTQYF
TRBJ2-3,medium-sized,TRBD1,TRBV28,TGTGCCAGCAGTTTCCTAGGGACAGACACAGATACGCAGTATTTT,CASSFLGTDTDTQYF
TRBJ2-5,medium-sized,.,TRBV3-1,TGTGCCAGCAGCCAAGAGAGAGACCATCAAGAGACCCAGTACTTC,CASSQERDHQETQYF
TRBJ1-4,many,.,TRBV4-1,TGCGCCAGCACCCTGGGGCCGGGGGCAAATGAAAAACTGTTTTTT,CASTLGPGANEKLFF
TRBJ2-1,.,TRBD2,TRBV12-3/TRBV12-4,TGTGCCAGCAGTCTCCGGACTAGCGGGGGGCTATACAATGAGCAGTTCTTC,CASSLRTSGGLYNEQFF
TRBJ2-7,medium-sized,.,TRBV7-2,TGTGCCAGCAGCTTAGGATTGTCGGGGGGCCAGAAGGAGCAGTACTTC,CASSLGLSGGQKEQYF
TRBJ2-5,medium-sized,.,TRBV7-3,TGTGCCAGCAGCCCCAGGGGTAGGAAGACCCAGTACTTC,CASSPRGRKTQYF
TRBJ2-3,medium-sized,TRBD2,TRBV6-6,TGTGCCAGCAGATTACTAGCGGGGGGGCCGGATACGCAGTATTTT,CASRLLAGGPDTQYF
TRBJ2-1,medium-sized,.,TRBV12-3/TRBV12-4,TGTGCCAGCAGTTACGGACAGTTGCAGTTCTTC,CASSYGQLQFF
TRBJ2-7,medium-sized,TRBD2,TRBV27,TGTGCCAGCAGCTTGGGACTAGCGGGAGATATCGACGAGCAGTACTTC,CASSLGLAGDIDEQYF
TRBJ2-7,many,.,TRBV29-1,TGCAGCGTGGATTTACAGGGATACGAGCAGTACTTC,CSVDLQGYEQYF
TRBJ2-1,medium-sized,TRBD2,TRBV12-3/TRBV12-4,TGTGCCAGCAGTTTCCCCCTAAGACTAGCGGGAGACAATGAGCAGTTCTTC,CASSFPLRLAGDNEQFF
TRBJ2-3,.,.,TRBV12-3/TRBV12-4,TGTGCCAGCAGTTTAAGGGACCTTAGCGCAGATACGCAGTATTTT,CASSLRDLSADTQYF
TRBJ2-7,.,TRBD1,TRBV20-1,TGCAGTGCTAGACCAAGGACAGGGCCCTACGAGCAGTACTTC,CSARPRTGPYEQYF
TRBJ2-1,.,TRBD2,TRBV5-6,TGTGCCAGCAGTCGTTCTAGCGGGGGAGCTTACAATGAGCAGTTCTTC,CASSRSSGGAYNEQFF